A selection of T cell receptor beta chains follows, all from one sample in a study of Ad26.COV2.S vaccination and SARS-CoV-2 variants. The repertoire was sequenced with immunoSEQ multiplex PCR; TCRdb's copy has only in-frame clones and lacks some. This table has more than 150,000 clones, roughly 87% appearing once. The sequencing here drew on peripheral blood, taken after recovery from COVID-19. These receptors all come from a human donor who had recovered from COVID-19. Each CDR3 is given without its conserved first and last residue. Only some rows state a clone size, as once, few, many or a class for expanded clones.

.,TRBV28,ASIGTVEAF
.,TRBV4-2,ASSQDPSGGHGGTGTQY
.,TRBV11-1,ASSLRGTYEQY
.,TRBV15,ATSRAWAGDQPQH
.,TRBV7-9,ASSTIWPPTSGSADTQY
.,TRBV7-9,APGRGSSGANVLT
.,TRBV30,AWITLGGLGTEAF
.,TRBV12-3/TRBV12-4,ASRGGGSRGYT
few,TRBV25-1,ASSGRRARTTEAF
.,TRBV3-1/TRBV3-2,ASSQGTLLSEGSPLH
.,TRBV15,ATSREGRQGGTQY
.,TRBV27,ASSGLADLNEQF
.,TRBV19,ASSIVREVLNTEAF
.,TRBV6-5,ASSNVGSGDTQY
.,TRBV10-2,ASRRRGRTNTGELF
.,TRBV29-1,SVEGLVRGNTEAF
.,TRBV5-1,ASSLDSGSLGSANEQF
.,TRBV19,ASRSEGEDTQY